This T cell receptor beta chain was profiled in a study of shared clonotypes between healthy human individuals. Germline V CDR1 and CDR2: SGHTA, FQGNSA. The CDR3 is 14 residues long. With V trimmed by 1 base and J by 6 bases, 6 bases remained unmatched. TCRdb's copy holds only in-frame clones and misses some; the assay was immunoSEQ multiplex PCR. The sample has 2 million or so clones, roughly 94% seen once; the top ten hold 0.9% to 1.3%. Naive CD8 cells lacked CD45RO, underwent positive selection for CCR7 and left out terminally differentiated effector memory CD45RA+ cells. The sequencing input was naive CD8+ T cells sorted from blood. This chain uses TRBV7-2 with TRBJ2-7, with TRBD1 matching over 7 bases. This receptor was taken from a man younger than 35 in good health. CDR3 DNA sequence: TGTGCCAGCAGCTTAGATCCCAGGGGGAGCGAGCAGTACTTC. Translating gives CASSLDPRGSEQYF. Using reference TRBV7-2 and TRBJ2-7 for the parts outside the CDR3, the full variable domain is GAGVSQSPSNKVTEKGKDVELRCDPISGHTALYWYRQSLGQGLEFLIYFQGNSAPDKSGLPSDRFSAERTGGSVSTLTIQRTQQEDSAVYLCASSLDPRGSEQYFGPGTRLTVT.